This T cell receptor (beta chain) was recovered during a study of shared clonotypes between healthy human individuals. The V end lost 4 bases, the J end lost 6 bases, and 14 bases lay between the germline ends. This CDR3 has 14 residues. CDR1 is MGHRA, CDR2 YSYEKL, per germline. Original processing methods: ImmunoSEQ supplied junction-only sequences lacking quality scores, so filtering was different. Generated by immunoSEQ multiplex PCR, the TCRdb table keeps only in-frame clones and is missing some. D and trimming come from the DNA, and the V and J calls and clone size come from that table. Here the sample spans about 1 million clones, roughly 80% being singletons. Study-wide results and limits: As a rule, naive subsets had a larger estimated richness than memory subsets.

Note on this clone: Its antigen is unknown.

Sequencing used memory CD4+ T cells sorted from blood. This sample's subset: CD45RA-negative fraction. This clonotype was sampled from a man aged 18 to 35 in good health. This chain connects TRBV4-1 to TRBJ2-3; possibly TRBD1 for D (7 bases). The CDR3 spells CASSRYQGGDTQYF. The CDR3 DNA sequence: TGCGCCAGCAGCCGATACCAGGGGGGCGATACGCAGTATTTT.